This T cell receptor (beta chain) stems from a study of blood T cell repertoires in COVID-19. Across the whole study: The samples span acute and convalescent COVID-19 from the United States, Italy and Spain.

Authors' methods: Amplification of reference gene primers was used by the study to estimate nucleated cell counts. Sequencing used immunoSEQ multiplex PCR; TCRdb keeps in-frame clones, though not all of them. V and J calls plus clone size are reproduced from that table; the DNA served to infer D and trimming. The sample lists more than 100,000 clones; roughly four fifths were seen once. CDR3 length: 16 residues. CDR1 MDHEN and CDR2 SYDVKM come from the germline V gene. The V end lost 5 bases, the J end lost 1 base, and 15 bases lay between the germline ends. This clone occurred a few times. The material sequenced was peripheral blood. The chain has TRBV28 and TRBJ1-3; tentative D call: TRBD1 (5 bases). The sequence derives from a woman between 65 and 79 years old with acute or convalescent COVID-19. DNA for the CDR3: TGTGCCAGCAGTAGATCCGGGACTCAATCTGGAAACACCATATATTTT. As protein: CASSRSGTQSGNTIYF.